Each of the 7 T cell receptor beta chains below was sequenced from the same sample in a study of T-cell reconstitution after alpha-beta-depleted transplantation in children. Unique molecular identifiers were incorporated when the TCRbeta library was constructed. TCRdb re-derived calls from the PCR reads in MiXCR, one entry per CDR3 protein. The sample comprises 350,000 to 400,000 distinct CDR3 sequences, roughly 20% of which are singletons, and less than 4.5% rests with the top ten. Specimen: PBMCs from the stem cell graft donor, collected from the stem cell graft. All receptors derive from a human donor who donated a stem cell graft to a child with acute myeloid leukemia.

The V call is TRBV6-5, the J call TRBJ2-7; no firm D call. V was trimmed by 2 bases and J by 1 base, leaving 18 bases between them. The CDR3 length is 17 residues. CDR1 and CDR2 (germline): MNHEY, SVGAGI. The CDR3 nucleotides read TGTGCCAGCAGTTACAAGGCAAGTCCTGCCACGTCCTACGAGCAGTACTTC. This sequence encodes CASSYKASPATSYEQYF.

The CDR3: CATTDSQETQYF. The CDR3 coding sequence is TGTGCCACTACGGACAGTCAAGAGACCCAGTACTTC. V is TRBV15 and J is TRBJ2-5; a weak D match, TRBD1 (6 bases). In germline, CDR1 is LNHNV, CDR2 YYDKDF (reference sequence). The V end lost 9 bases, the J end lost 2 bases, and 10 bases lay between the germline ends. This CDR3 region has 12 residues.

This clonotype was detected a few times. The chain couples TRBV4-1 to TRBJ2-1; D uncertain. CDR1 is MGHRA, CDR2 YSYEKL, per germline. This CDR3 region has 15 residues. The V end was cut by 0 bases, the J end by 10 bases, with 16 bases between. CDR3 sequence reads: CASSQDPTPYTEQFF. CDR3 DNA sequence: TGCGCCAGCAGCCAAGATCCGACTCCTTATACGGAGCAGTTCTTC.

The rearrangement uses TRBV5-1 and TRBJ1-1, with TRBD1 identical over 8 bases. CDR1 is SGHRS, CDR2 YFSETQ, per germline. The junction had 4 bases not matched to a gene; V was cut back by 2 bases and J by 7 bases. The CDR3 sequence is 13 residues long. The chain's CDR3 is CASSLGQGLEAFF. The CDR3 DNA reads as TGCGCCAGCAGCTTAGGACAGGGACTTGAAGCTTTCTTT.

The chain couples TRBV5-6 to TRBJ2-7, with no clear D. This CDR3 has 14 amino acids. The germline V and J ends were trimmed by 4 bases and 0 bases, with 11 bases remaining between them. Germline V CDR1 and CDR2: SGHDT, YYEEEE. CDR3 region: CASSHTGPSYEQYF. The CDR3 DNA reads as TGTGCCAGCAGCCATACCGGGCCCTCCTACGAGCAGTACTTC.

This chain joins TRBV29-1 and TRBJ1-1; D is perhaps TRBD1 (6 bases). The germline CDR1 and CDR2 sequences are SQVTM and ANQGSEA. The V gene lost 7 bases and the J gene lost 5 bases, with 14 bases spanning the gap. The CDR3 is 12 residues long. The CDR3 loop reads CSADREITEAFF. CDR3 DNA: TGCAGCGCGGACAGAGAGATAACTGAAGCTTTCTTT.

CDR3 sequence reads: CASSNAGGFDGYTF. In nucleotides, the CDR3 is TGTGCCAGCAGCAACGCTGGGGGATTCGATGGCTACACCTTC. V is TRBV28 and J is TRBJ1-2; possible D gene TRBD1, 5 bases. Trimming stripped 6 bases from V and 6 bases from J, with 17 bases between. Germline V lookup: CDR1 MDHEN, CDR2 SYDVKM. This CDR3 contains 14 residues.